This T cell receptor beta chain was profiled in a study of cytomegalovirus exposure and HLA in healthy donors. It was with 60 Vbeta and 13 Jbeta primers that the PCR ran. Clones were read by immunoSEQ multiplex PCR, and TCRdb kept only the in-frame ones, dropping some. The sample includes some 150,000 clones, roughly 76% of them seen just once. V was cut by 6 bases and J by 10 bases, with 10 bases left in between. Germline V CDR1 and CDR2: LGHNT, FRNRAP. This CDR3 contains 11 residues. This clonotype was obtained from a woman between 18 and 29 years old in good health and CMV-seropositive. Sequenced: PBMCs. The gene calls are TRBV12-5 and TRBJ2-1, with D perhaps matching TRBD2 (5 bases). As DNA, the CDR3 is TGTGCTAGTGGACAACTAGGGGAGCAGTTCTTC. Translation: CASGQLGEQFF.